This TCR beta chain was sequenced for a study of T cell responses to AZD1222 COVID-19 vaccine. Trimming removed 6 bases from V and 6 bases from J, with 6 bases in between. Germline assignment: CDR1 MNHEY and CDR2 SVGAGI. The CDR3 contains 11 residues. Here immunoSEQ multiplex PCR was the method, and the copy in TCRdb shows in-frame clones only, minus some. This table has 150,000 to 200,000 clones, 85% to 95% appearing once. The TCR comes from an adult in good health. The material sequenced was peripheral blood, taken on day 0 of AZD1222 vaccination. V is TRBV6-5 and J is TRBJ1-5; D is undetermined. The CDR3 is CASRRGQPQHF. As DNA, the CDR3 is TGTGCCAGCAGGCGAGGTCAGCCCCAGCATTTT.